Presented here are 12 T cell receptor beta chains from one specimen sequenced in a study of response to subunit inactivated influenza vaccine (dated by TCRdb to the late 2010s). Libraries came from RT-PCR. Instrument on record: Illumina HiSeq 2500. TCRdb cleaned the public reads at Q25 with fastp, built clones with MiXCR and kept in-frame beta chains. Records with the same CDR3 protein are collapsed into one entry carrying the most frequent genes and DNA. For this sample the table gives a few hundred thousand distinct CDR3 sequences, of which 11% were detected only once. The ten largest clones add up to approximately 10% of the sample. Another study also made use of these data, one on T cells expressing NK-cell markers. Reported in the second study: TCR beta cDNA libraries were made by 5'RACE template switching that added a universal primer site and unique molecular identifiers.

The sample consisted of PBMCs from blood, taken on the day of vaccination. The receptors were gathered from a man over 45 who received an inactivated influenza vaccine. Donor details come from another sample of the same person, matched by shared clones.

This clonotype was counted many times. The chain is built from TRBV7-9 and TRBJ2-7, with a weak D call TRBD2 (6 bases). V lost 8 bases and J 3 bases, leaving 11 bases between the germline ends. The CDR3 extends over 12 amino acids. Germline loops: CDR1 SEHNR, CDR2 FQNEAQ (reference sequence). The CDR3: CASGTEVYEQYF. CDR3 nucleotide sequence: TGTGCCAGCGGGACTGAGGTCTACGAGCAGTACTTC.

The table lists this clonotype with a few counts. CDR3 in amino acids: CASSQDGGGELFF. Here the CDR3 DNA reads TGTGCCAGCAGCCAGGACGGCGGCGGGGAGCTGTTTTTT. The chain uses TRBV4-2 and TRBJ2-2; D is unresolved. Germline V gives CDR1 LGHNA, CDR2 YNFKEQ. CDR3 length equals 13 residues. V lost 3 bases to trimming and J lost 7 bases, with 9 bases between them.

The chain carries TRBV6-5 and TRBJ2-1; D possibly corresponds to TRBD2 (6 bases). The germline gives CDR1 MNHEY, CDR2 SVGAGI. Trimming left V 3 bases short and J 3 bases short, with 12 bases between. The length of the CDR3 is 15 residues. The CDR3 region has the DNA TGTGCCAGCAGTTATGGGGGGTATAGCTACAATGAGCAGTTCTTC. Protein sequence: CASSYGGYSYNEQFF.

This clonotype was observed a handful of times. CDR3 in DNA: TGTGCCAGCAGCCAAGGTTCTCTCGACTATGGCTACACCTTC. Translated, it gives CASSQGSLDYGYTF. The chain employs TRBV4-2 and TRBJ1-2; D call uncertain. V was pared by 1 base and J by 3 bases, with 9 bases between. The CDR3 sequence is 14 residues long. Germline CDR1 reads LGHNA; CDR2 reads YNFKEQ.

This clonotype was seen a handful of times. The genes are TRBV9 and TRBJ2-1; tentatively, D is TRBD1 or TRBD2 (5 bases each). The CDR3 has 15 residues. V was clipped by 0 bases and J by 5 bases, with 12 bases between them. Per germline, CDR1 SGDLS and CDR2 YYNGEE. CDR3 region: CASSVAPGTDNEQFF. For the CDR3, the DNA is TGTGCCAGCAGCGTAGCCCCCGGGACGGACAATGAGCAGTTCTTC.

This clonotype was picked up a small number of times. This rearrangement joins TRBV4-2 to TRBJ2-1; 8 bases agree with TRBD2. This CDR3 has 16 residues. The germline V gene has CDR1 LGHNA and CDR2 YNFKEQ. Losses at the gene ends were 4 bases for V and 6 bases for J; bases not matched to a gene: 11. CDR3 DNA sequence: TGTGCCAGCAGCCCTGTTCCGGGAGGGCGGCGCAATGAGCAGTTCTTC. This codes for CASSPVPGGRRNEQFF.

This clonotype was recorded a few times. J is TRBJ2-7 and V is TRBV20-1; perhaps TRBD1 as D (5 bases). CDR1 and CDR2 (germline): DFQATT, SNEGSKA (reference sequence). CDR3 length: 14 amino acids. Trimming pared 0 bases from V and 3 bases from J, leaving 12 bases between. DNA for the CDR3: TGCAGTGCTAGAGATAGGGGCTGGAACTACGAGCAGTACTTC. This translates into CSARDRGWNYEQYF.

This chain links TRBV7-8 with TRBJ2-1; D not certain. V was clipped by 4 bases and J by 3 bases, with 7 bases between them. Germline assignment: CDR1 SGHVS and CDR2 FQNEAQ. The CDR3 is 13 amino acids. The chain's CDR3 is CASSSRNYNEQFF. For the CDR3, the DNA is TGTGCCAGCAGCTCGAGGAACTACAATGAGCAGTTCTTC.

The chain uses TRBV7-8 and TRBJ2-7; D ambiguous. CDR1 and CDR2 from the germline V gene are SGHVS and FQNEAQ. Trimming cost V 10 bases and J 1 base, with 11 bases left between them. This CDR3 is 12 amino acids long. The CDR3 sequence: CATSAQSYEQYF. DNA for the CDR3: TGTGCCACCTCGGCTCAGTCCTACGAGCAGTACTTC.

A few counts support this clonotype. This chain joins TRBV19 and TRBJ2-1, with D hard to call. CDR1 is LNHDA, CDR2 SQIVND, per germline (reference sequence). Between the trimmed V and J ends, which lost 3 bases and 0 bases, there was a span of 9 bases. The CDR3 has 15 residues. CDR3 sequence (DNA): TGTGCCAGTAGTATCGAAACGAGCTCCTACAATGAGCAGTTCTTC. Its translation is CASSIETSSYNEQFF.

The V and J genes are TRBV12-3 or TRBV12-4 and TRBJ2-2; maybe TRBD2 (5 bases). The ends were cut back, 7 bases at V and 2 bases at J, with 11 bases in the middle. The CDR3 is 14 residues long. Here the CDR3 DNA reads TGTGCCAGCATAAGCGGAACTAACACCGGGGAGCTGTTTTTT. Its translation: CASISGTNTGELFF.

The chain recombines TRBV6-2 or TRBV6-3 with TRBJ2-1; D is undetermined. This CDR3 is 12 amino acids long. V shed 6 bases and J shed 4 bases, with 7 bases lying between them. Germline CDR1 MNHEY, CDR2 SVGEGT. The CDR3 DNA is TGTGCCAGCAGGGAAATTTACAATGAGCAGTTCTTC. Amino acids: CASREIYNEQFF.